The 22 T cell receptor beta chains below all came from one sample that was sequenced in a study of cytomegalovirus exposure and HLA in healthy donors. In the PCR, 60 Vbeta and 13 Jbeta primers were used. This table comes from immunoSEQ multiplex PCR, and its TCRdb copy is limited to in-frame clones, with some not included. The table includes about 170,000 clones, around 80% detected once. Sample: PBMCs. These receptors all come from a boy aged 2-15 years in good health and CMV-seronegative.

V usage is TRBV6-5 and J usage is TRBJ1-3, with D possibly being TRBD1 (6 bases). CDR3 length: 15 residues. V lost 6 bases and J lost 4, with 16 bases in between. CDR1 and CDR2 (germline): MNHEY, SVGAGI. CDR3 sequence (DNA): TGTGCCAGCAGCGACCGACGGACAGAGGGAAACACCATATATTTT. As protein: CASSDRRTEGNTIYF.

This chain joins TRBV5-8 and TRBJ2-2; perhaps TRBD1 as D (5 bases). V was shortened by 5 bases and J by 4 bases, with 15 bases between the two germline ends. CDR1 and CDR2 from the germline V gene are SGHTS and YDEGEE. This CDR3 has 15 amino acids. CDR3 DNA sequence: TGTGCCAGCAGATGGAACGACAGACCCACCGGGGAGCTGTTTTTT. Amino acid sequence: CASRWNDRPTGELFF. The full variable domain, its missing parts supplied by reference TRBV5-8 and TRBJ2-2, is EAGVTQSPTHLIKTRGQQATLRCSPISGHTSVYWYQQALGLGLQFLLWYDEGEERNRGNFPPRFSGRQFPNYSSELNVNALELEDSALYLCASRWNDRPTGELFFGEGSRLTVL.

The chain links TRBV5-1 to TRBJ2-3; D perhaps matches TRBD2 (6 bases). V was shortened by 4 bases and J by 6 bases, with 15 bases between the two germline ends. This CDR3 has 14 residues. The germline gives CDR1 SGHRS, CDR2 YFSETQ. CDR3 bases: TGCGCCAGCAGCAAACTGGGGGGTGTGGATACGCAGTATTTT. Its protein product is CASSKLGGVDTQYF. Using reference TRBV5-1 and TRBJ2-3 for the parts outside the CDR3, the full variable domain is KAGVTQTPRYLIKTRGQQVTLSCSPISGHRSVSWYQQTPGQGLQFLFEYFSETQRNKGNFPGRFSGRQFSNSRSEMNVSTLELGDSALYLCASSKLGGVDTQYFGPGTRLTVL.

The gene calls are TRBV19 and TRBJ2-7; D may be TRBD1 (6 bases). Germline assignment: CDR1 LNHDA and CDR2 SQIVND (reference sequence). V lost 4 bases to trimming and J lost 6 bases, with 13 bases between them. This CDR3 contains 13 residues. The CDR3 bases are TGTGCCAGTAGTAACGACAGGCTGGGCGAGCAGTACGTC. Protein product: CASSNDRLGEQYV.

The gene calls are TRBV5-6 and TRBJ2-3; a weak D match, TRBD2 (5 bases). This CDR3 has 15 amino acids. Trimming removed 4 bases from V and 0 bases from J, with 12 bases in between. From germline, CDR1 is SGHDT and CDR2 YYEEEE. The CDR3 sequence is CASSPGLSSTDTQYF. CDR3 nucleotides: TGTGCCAGCAGCCCCGGACTGTCTAGCACAGATACGCAGTATTTT.

The chain links TRBV11-2 to TRBJ2-3; D is unclear. CDR1 and CDR2 (germline): SGHAT, FQNNGV. This CDR3 has 17 residues. Deletions cut 3 bases from V and 2 bases from J, with 18 bases between. The CDR3 spells CASSFAAGRLNTDTQYF. The CDR3 DNA reads TGTGCCAGCAGCTTTGCAGCAGGTCGATTGAACACAGATACGCAGTATTTT. The entire variable domain, with the rest obtained from reference TRBV11-2 and TRBJ2-3, is as follows: EAGVAQSPRYKIIEKRQSVAFWCNPISGHATLYWYQQILGQGPKLLIQFQNNGVVDDSQLPKDRFSAERLKGVDSTLKIQPAKLEDSAVYLCASSFAAGRLNTDTQYFGPGTRLTVL.

The rearrangement links TRBV7-8 to TRBJ1-5; 8 bases agree with TRBD1. The CDR3 is made up of 14 amino acids. Germline V lookup: CDR1 SGHVS, CDR2 FQNEAQ. V gave up 4 bases and J gave up 5 bases; unmatched junction bases: 4. The CDR3 nucleotides read TGTGCCAGCAGCTCGGGGACAGGATATCAGCCCCAGCATTTT. Amino acid sequence: CASSSGTGYQPQHF.

This clone was detected once. This chain joins TRBV19 and TRBJ1-1; 8 bases are a match to TRBD1. With 5 bases clipped from V and 10 bases from J, the junction kept 15 bases outside the gene matches. This CDR3 comprises 15 residues. The germline V gene encodes CDR1 LNHDA and CDR2 SQIVND (reference sequence). DNA of the CDR3: TGTGCCAGTAGTTTGACAGGGGACCGACCTTTGCCAGCTTTCTTT. Protein product: CASSLTGDRPLPAFF.

This chain links TRBV19 with TRBJ1-2; a possible D gene is TRBD1 (6 bases). With 8 bases removed from V and 2 bases from J, the gap between germline ends came to 9 bases. Germline assignment: CDR1 LNHDA and CDR2 SQIVND (reference sequence). This CDR3 has 12 residues. The DNA for the CDR3 is TGTGCCAGTCAACAGGGAAACTATGGCTACACCTTC. It yields the protein CASQQGNYGYTF.

This chain uses TRBV18 with TRBJ2-2; the match to TRBD1 covers 8 bases. Germline lookup yields CDR1 KGHSH and CDR2 LQKENI. The trim removed 3 bases at V and 7 bases at J, leaving 13 bases unmatched. The CDR3 has 17 residues. The CDR3 sequence: CASSPRHGQGGSGELFF. The CDR3 DNA is TGTGCCAGCTCACCGCGCCACGGACAGGGCGGTAGCGGGGAGCTGTTTTTT.

In this sample, this clone turned up a few times. V gene TRBV4-3 combines with J gene TRBJ2-3, with D maybe TRBD2 (6 bases). The CDR3 is 17 amino acids. Germline values: CDR1 LGHNA, CDR2 YSLEER. Between the trimmed V and J ends, which lost 0 bases and 7 bases, there was a span of 20 bases. CDR3 protein: CASSQDILLAPLNTQYF. The CDR3 region has the DNA TGCGCCAGCAGCCAAGATATCCTCCTAGCGCCCCTAAATACGCAGTATTTT.

This clone was detected only a few times. The J gene is TRBJ2-7, the V gene TRBV23-1, with D tentatively TRBD1 (6 bases). TRBV23-1 is an ORF, and what it does is uncertain. The CDR3 sequence is 16 residues long. V lost 6 bases and J lost 3, with 21 bases in between. The chain's CDR3 is CASSLHRAQAIYEQYV. CDR3 coding DNA: TGCGCCAGCAGCCTCCACAGGGCGCAAGCGATCTACGAGCAGTACGTC.

This clone has more than one count but fewer than ten. V is TRBV19 and J is TRBJ1-3; weak D call: TRBD1 (5 bases). This CDR3 region has 17 residues. With 5 bases removed from V and 4 bases from J, the gap between germline ends came to 21 bases. CDR1 and CDR2 (germline): LNHDA, SQIVND (reference sequence). In DNA form, the CDR3 reads TGTGCCAGTAGTCCACCCATTGGGGCTCACGAAGGAAACACCATATATTTT. This gives the protein CASSPPIGAHEGNTIYF.

The gene calls are TRBV5-1 and TRBJ2-2, with 14 bases fitting TRBD2. Germline CDR1 and CDR2: SGHRS and YFSETQ. This CDR3 contains 17 residues. V lost 3 bases and J lost 6; bases outside the gene matches: 7. The DNA of the CDR3 is TGCGCCAGCAGCTCGGGGACTAGCGGGAGTTCCGCCGGGGAGCTGTTTTTT. Translation gives CASSSGTSGSSAGELFF.

The chain links TRBV6-5 to TRBJ1-1, with 7 bases identical to TRBD1. The germline V gene has CDR1 MNHEY and CDR2 SVGAGI. The CDR3 loop spans 14 amino acids. V gave up 2 bases and J gave up 5 bases; unmatched junction bases: 5. CDR3 DNA: TGTGCCAGCAGTTACGGAGACAGGGTAACTGAAGCTTTCTTT. It codes for CASSYGDRVTEAFF.

The chain links TRBV7-9 to TRBJ2-7, with 8 bases identical to TRBD1. The V gene's germline CDR1 is SEHNR and CDR2 FQNEAQ (reference sequence). V was pared by 0 bases and J by 5 bases, with 3 bases of the junction left unmatched. The CDR3 totals 14 residues. The CDR3: CASSLASGGHEQYF. The CDR3 coding sequence is TGTGCCAGCAGCTTAGCGTCAGGGGGCCACGAGCAGTACTTC. Supplemented by reference TRBV7-9 and TRBJ2-7, the full variable domain reads DTGVSQNPRHKITKRGQNVTFRCDPISEHNRLYWYRQTLGQGPEFLTYFQNEAQLEKSRLLSDRFSAERPKGSFSTLEIQRTEQGDSAMYLCASSLASGGHEQYFGPGTRLTVT.

This clone was observed a few times. The rearrangement links TRBV5-4 to TRBJ2-7; D perhaps matches TRBD1 (5 bases). Germline values: CDR1 SGHNT, CDR2 YYREEE (reference sequence). V was trimmed by 4 bases and J by 4 bases, leaving 21 bases between them. The CDR3 consists of 16 residues. The CDR3 sequence: CASSAHWVGAYYEQYV. The CDR3 DNA reads TGTGCCAGCAGCGCACACTGGGTAGGGGCGTATTACGAGCAGTACGTC.

This clone has only a few counts. This chain uses TRBV7-9 with TRBJ1-2; 10 nucleotides agree with TRBD1. The trim removed 0 bases at V and 6 bases at J, leaving 1 base unmatched. Germline CDR1 and CDR2: SEHNR and FQNEAQ (reference sequence). The CDR3 is made up of 14 amino acids. CDR3 bases: TGTGCCAGCAGCTTAGCGGGGACAGGGGATGGCTACACCTTC. Encoded protein: CASSLAGTGDGYTF.

The V gene is TRBV29-1, the J gene TRBJ2-5; the match to TRBD2 covers 12 bases. The germline V gene encodes CDR1 SQVTM and CDR2 ANQGSEA. This CDR3 is built from 16 residues. V lost 6 bases to trimming and J lost 5 bases; unmatched junction nucleotides: 13. The CDR3 is CSVRSGTSGFRETQYF. For the CDR3, the DNA is TGCAGCGTGCGGAGTGGGACTAGCGGGTTCCGGGAGACCCAGTACTTC.

The chain employs TRBV28 and TRBJ1-2, with 11 nucleotides matching TRBD1. CDR3 length equals 18 residues. Germline-derived CDR1 and CDR2 are MDHEN and SYDVKM. With 8 bases clipped from V and 6 bases from J, the junction kept 20 bases outside the gene matches. CDR3 sequence reads: CASLGQGAPYNLLNGYTF. The CDR3 bases are TGTGCCAGCCTCGGACAGGGGGCTCCCTACAACTTATTAAATGGCTACACCTTC.

The rearrangement joins TRBV18 to TRBJ2-7, with TRBD2 matching over 10 bases. Trimming at V came to 6 bases and at J to 7 bases, leaving 18 bases not matched to a gene. Germline V gene lookup returns CDR1 KGHSH and CDR2 LQKENI. The length of the CDR3 is 17 residues. For the CDR3, the DNA is TGTGCCAGCTCGGCCCTAGCGGGAGTCGGGGTTCCGGATGAGCAGTACTTC. As protein: CASSALAGVGVPDEQYF.

The chain combines TRBV29-1 with TRBJ2-1, with TRBD2 identical over 9 bases. The V gene's germline CDR1 is SQVTM and CDR2 ANQGSEA. This CDR3 comprises 18 residues. The junction had 12 bases not matched to a gene; V was cut back by 3 bases and J by 0 bases. The CDR3 coding sequence is TGCAGCGTTGATGGTGCTGGCGGGGGGGACACCTCCTACAATGAGCAGTTCTTC. This gives the protein CSVDGAGGGDTSYNEQFF.